This passage covers 32 T cell receptor beta chains from one sample sequenced in a study of control samples from healthy donors and cancer patients (dated by TCRdb to 2018 to 2021). Library preparation employed the immunoSEQ multiplex PCR assay. TCRdb mirrors the immuneACCESS table, restricted to in-frame sequences. Some clones are absent from its copies; in checked studies, under half trace to an unresolved V gene, and the reason for the others is unknown. The sample has tens of thousands of clones on record, about 75% of them singletons. The ten largest clones represent roughly 18% of the sample. The sequenced material came from formalin-fixed, paraffin-embedded tissue. These TCRs come from a male donor with melanoma.

This clone was detected a few times. The chain joins TRBV4-1 to TRBJ1-5, with a tentative D call TRBD1 (5 bases). CDR1 is MGHRA and CDR2 is YSYEKL in the germline V gene. The CDR3 has 15 residues. Trimming left V 4 bases short and J 7 bases short, with 17 bases between. The CDR3 sequence is CASSPWGDVVQPQHF. The CDR3 coding sequence is TGCGCCAGCAGCCCGTGGGGGGATGTCGTCCAGCCCCAGCATTTT.

Comments on this clone: This may stem from a read error, because a much larger clone lies one nucleotide away. The chain carries TRBV5-1 and TRBJ2-1, with D possibly matching TRBD1 (6 bases). The CDR3 runs to 15 residues. V was pared by 2 bases and J by 6 bases, with 15 bases between. Germline values: CDR1 SGHRS, CDR2 YFSETQ. In nucleotides, the CDR3 is TGCGCCAGCAGCTTATCTCTGGGGGCAGCCAATGAGCAGTTCTTC. Its translation is CASSLSLGAANEQFF.

This chain links TRBV18 with TRBJ2-1; 9 bases are shared with TRBD2. The CDR3 runs 15 residues. CDR1 is KGHSH, CDR2 LQKENI, per germline. With 3 bases clipped from V and 6 bases from J, the junction kept 6 bases outside the gene matches. The DNA of the CDR3 is TGTGCCAGCTCACCGTTGGGCGGGAGGGCCAATGAGCAGTTCTTC. Its protein is CASSPLGGRANEQFF.

This clone was seen at least ten times. The gene calls are TRBV10-3 and TRBJ2-3, with 10 bases that match TRBD1. Germline V gene data show CDR1 as ENHRY and CDR2 as SYGVKD. V was clipped by 0 bases and J by 3 bases; unmatched bases: 3. The CDR3 totals 16 residues. CDR3 region: CAISESGQGETDTQYF. Here the CDR3 DNA reads TGTGCCATCAGTGAGTCCGGACAGGGGGAAACAGATACGCAGTATTTT.

This clone is a singleton in its sample. V gene TRBV20-1 combines with J gene TRBJ2-7; 13 bases are a match to TRBD2. V lost 3 bases, J lost 7 bases, and 3 bases stayed unmatched. CDR1 is DFQATT, CDR2 SNEGSKA, per germline (reference sequence). The CDR3 consists of 13 residues. In DNA form, the CDR3 reads TGCAGTGCTAGTCCGGGACTAGCGGGAGAGCAGTACTTC. This gives the protein CSASPGLAGEQYF.

J is TRBJ2-3 and V is TRBV3-1 (or the pseudogene TRBV3-2), with TRBD2 matching 9 bases. The germline CDR1 and CDR2 sequences are LGHDT and YNNKEL (reference sequence). The ends lost 5 bases at V and 2 bases at J; junction bases unmatched: 5. The CDR3 runs to 15 residues. In DNA form, the CDR3 reads TGTGCCAGCAGCGGAGCGGGAGGTTTCACAGATACGCAGTATTTT. Translating it yields CASSGAGGFTDTQYF.

This clone was detected once. The CDR3 region has the DNA TGTGCCAGCAGGAGGGGGGGGACCTACGAGCAGTACTTC. Translating it yields CASRRGGTYEQYF. This chain connects TRBV2 to TRBJ2-7; TRBD2 might be the D (7 bases). The V gene lost 6 bases and the J gene lost 2 bases, with 11 bases spanning the gap. Germline V gene lookup returns CDR1 SNHLY and CDR2 FYNNEI. The CDR3 is 13 residues long.

The chain joins TRBV29-1 to TRBJ2-7; 8 positions match TRBD2. V shed 5 bases and J 6 bases; nucleotides not matched to a gene: 9. Germline-derived CDR1 and CDR2 are SQVTM and ANQGSEA. This CDR3 spans 13 amino acids. The CDR3 DNA reads TGCAGCGTTTCAACCTGGACTAGCAGCGAGCAGTACTTC. It encodes CSVSTWTSSEQYF.

The rearrangement uses TRBV23-1 and TRBJ2-7; TRBD1 is a possible D gene (8 bases). Being an ORF, TRBV23-1 has a function that is uncertain. The CDR3 spans 19 residues. Deletions cut 3 bases from V and 4 bases from J, with 28 bases between. The CDR3 protein is CASSHPGQAVGGGFYEQYF. The CDR3 nucleotides are TGCGCCAGCAGTCACCCGGGACAGGCCGTCGGCGGGGGCTTTTACGAGCAGTACTTC.

V and J are TRBV7-3 and TRBJ2-1; D is unclear. The CDR3 is 12 residues long. Trimming shortened V by 2 bases and J by 9 bases, and 8 bases separated the two germline ends. CDR1 and CDR2 from the germline V gene are SGHTA and FQGTGA. The CDR3 DNA follows: TGTGCCAGCAGCTTACGGGCTGGTGAGCAGTTCTTC. This translates into CASSLRAGEQFF.

V is TRBV5-5 and J is TRBJ2-4; TRBD2 agrees at 9 bases. The V segment lost 0 bases and the J segment 4 bases; nucleotides outside the gene matches: 2. The CDR3 runs 15 residues. CDR1 is SGHKS, CDR2 YYEKEE, per germline (reference sequence). CDR3 amino acids: CASSLGGLAKNIQYF. As DNA, the CDR3 is TGTGCCAGCAGCTTGGGGGGACTAGCTAAAAACATTCAGTACTTC. Full variable domain (remainder filled in from reference TRBV5-5 and TRBJ2-4): DAGVTQSPTHLIKTRGQQVTLRCSPISGHKSVSWYQQVLGQGPQFIFQYYEKEERGRGNFPDRFSARQFPNYSSELNVNALLLGDSALYLCASSLGGLAKNIQYFGAGTRLSVL.

About this clone: In the same sample, other DNA sequences code for this CDR3. V and J are TRBV11-1 and TRBJ2-5, with 9 bases aligning to TRBD2. Germline V gives CDR1 SGHAT, CDR2 FQDESV (reference sequence). CDR3 size: 13 residues. V dropped 6 bases and J dropped 5; count of bases not matched to a gene: 4. CDR3 nucleotide sequence: TGTGCCAGCAGTCCCGGACTAGCGGAGACCCAGTACTTC. Translation: CASSPGLAETQYF.

V and J are TRBV5-1 and TRBJ2-7; D possibly corresponds to TRBD2 (5 bases). The germline gives CDR1 SGHRS, CDR2 YFSETQ. V lost 0 bases to trimming and J lost 0 bases, with 13 bases between them. CDR3 length: 16 residues. As DNA, the CDR3 is TGCGCCAGCAGCTTGGCTAGCCTGACCAGCTCCTACGAGCAGTACTTC. Protein: CASSLASLTSSYEQYF. Based on the CDR3 plus reference TRBV5-1 and TRBJ2-7, the full variable domain is KAGVTQTPRYLIKTRGQQVTLSCSPISGHRSVSWYQQTPGQGLQFLFEYFSETQRNKGNFPGRFSGRQFSNSRSEMNVSTLELGDSALYLCASSLASLTSSYEQYFGPGTRLTVT.

This clone was counted at least ten times. V and J are TRBV18 and TRBJ2-7, with 14 bases lining up with TRBD2. This CDR3 is built from 16 residues. Looked up from germline, CDR1 is KGHSH and CDR2 is LQKENI. J gave up 6 bases and V 2 bases, and 6 bases lay outside the gene matches. The CDR3 region has the DNA TGTGCCAGCTCACCAGGGACTAGCGGGAGAATGCCCGAGCAGTACTTC. Protein product: CASSPGTSGRMPEQYF. Drawing the rest from reference TRBV18 and TRBJ2-7, the complete variable domain is NAGVMQNPRHLVRRRGQEARLRCSPMKGHSHVYWYRQLPEEGLKFMVYLQKENIIDESGMPKERFSAEFPKEGPSILRIQQVVRGDSAAYFCASSPGTSGRMPEQYFGPGTRLTVT.

This clone appeared once. The V and J genes are TRBV6-1 and TRBJ1-2; D call uncertain. Trimming stripped 1 base from V and 4 bases from J, with 10 bases between. This CDR3 comprises 14 residues. Looked up from germline, CDR1 is MNHNS and CDR2 is SASEGT. The CDR3: CASSEVGPSYGYTF. Here the CDR3 DNA reads TGTGCCAGCAGTGAAGTGGGTCCTTCCTATGGCTACACCTTC.

V gene TRBV6-1 combines with J gene TRBJ2-5; 11 positions match TRBD2. J lost 5 bases, V lost 2 bases, and 7 bases had no gene match. The CDR3 consists of 16 residues. Germline V lookup: CDR1 MNHNS, CDR2 SASEGT. The DNA of the CDR3 is TGTGCCAGCAGTGAATGGGCTAGCGGGAGGTTGGAGACCCAGTACTTC. Translated: CASSEWASGRLETQYF.

The genes are TRBV6-6 and TRBJ1-2; 11 nucleotides align to TRBD1. Losses at the gene ends were 5 bases for V and 4 bases for J; bases not matched to a gene: 6. Looked up from germline, CDR1 is MNHNY and CDR2 is SVGAGI (reference sequence). The CDR3 spans 15 residues. The CDR3 nucleotides are TGTGCCAGCAGTGATTCCGGGACAGGGGGCTATGGCTACACCTTC. This sequence encodes CASSDSGTGGYGYTF.

Only a few counts were recorded for this clone. The chain couples TRBV19 to TRBJ2-5; unclear D gene. Trimming took off 5 bases at V and 5 bases at J, with 18 bases between the two ends. The CDR3 is made up of 15 amino acids. Germline CDR1 is LNHDA and CDR2 is SQIVND (reference sequence). CDR3 nucleotides: TGTGCCAGTAGTGATCCGGGCCTCCTAGGGGAGACCCAGTACTTC. Its protein is CASSDPGLLGETQYF.

The gene calls are TRBV2 and TRBJ2-3; the D is unclear. Germline V gene sequence: CDR1 SNHLY, CDR2 FYNNEI. The V and J ends lost 2 bases and 6 bases respectively, with 12 bases between them. The CDR3 loop spans 14 amino acids. The CDR3 bases are TGTGCCAGCAGTGAAAAGACCGAGTCGGATACGCAGTATTTT. Amino acids: CASSEKTESDTQYF.

In DNA form, the CDR3 reads TGTGCCAGCAGCCCTATGCCCCCCAATGAGCAGTTCTTC. This gives the protein CASSPMPPNEQFF. The chain joins TRBV28 to TRBJ2-1; no clear D. V lost 6 bases to trimming and J lost 6 bases, with 12 bases between them. This CDR3 is 13 amino acids long. Germline V gives CDR1 MDHEN, CDR2 SYDVKM.

V and J are TRBV7-9 and TRBJ1-6; D remains unclear. The CDR3 extends over 13 amino acids. Germline CDR1 is SEHNR and CDR2 is FQNEAQ (reference sequence). V was shortened by 4 bases and J by 8 bases, with 9 bases between the two germline ends. CDR3 amino acids: CASSWRDYSPLHF. Written as DNA, the CDR3 is TGTGCCAGCAGCTGGAGAGATTATTCACCCCTCCACTTT.

The chain's CDR3 is CAWRDSGTGRKQYF. CDR3 sequence (DNA): TGTGCCTGGAGAGACTCCGGGACAGGGAGAAAGCAGTACTTC. The gene calls are TRBV30 and TRBJ2-7; 9 bases line up with TRBD1. Losses at the gene ends were 3 bases for V and 8 bases for J; bases not matched to a gene: 11. Looked up from germline, CDR1 is GTSNPN and CDR2 is SVGIG (reference sequence). The CDR3 length is 14 residues.

The chain recombines TRBV5-5 with TRBJ1-1; D gene unclear. Trimming took 1 base from V and 1 from J, leaving 8 bases between them. Germline loops: CDR1 SGHKS, CDR2 YYEKEE (reference sequence). The CDR3 spans 14 residues. The CDR3 DNA is TGTGCCAGCAGCTTGAGTGGAGGGAACACTGAAGCTTTCTTT. It specifies CASSLSGGNTEAFF.

The V gene is TRBV29-1, the J gene TRBJ1-5; D may be TRBD1 (6 bases). Trimming cost V 4 bases and J 2 bases, with 12 bases left between them. The CDR3 totals 14 residues. Germline V gives CDR1 SQVTM, CDR2 ANQGSEA. CDR3 DNA sequence: TGCAGCGTTGCGCAGGGGAAAGGCAATCAGCCCCAGCATTTT. This encodes CSVAQGKGNQPQHF.

The table lists this clone with many counts. This chain uses TRBV27 with TRBJ2-7; D is ambiguous. The CDR3 totals 12 residues. The germline V gene has CDR1 MNHEY and CDR2 SMNVEV (reference sequence). The V and J ends lost 5 bases and 2 bases respectively, with 7 bases between them. The CDR3 here is CASSRNPYEQYF. DNA for the CDR3: TGTGCCAGCAGTCGGAATCCCTACGAGCAGTACTTC.

This chain connects TRBV5-4 to TRBJ2-2, with D perhaps TRBD1 (6 bases). The CDR3 is made up of 14 amino acids. The germline V and J ends were trimmed by 4 bases and 1 base, with 8 bases remaining between them. CDR1 and CDR2 from the germline V gene are SGHNT and YYREEE (reference sequence). CDR3 residues: CASSPGQNTGELFF. CDR3 sequence (DNA): TGTGCCAGCAGCCCGGGACAGAACACCGGGGAGCTGTTTTTT.

The chain is built from TRBV18 and TRBJ1-5, with unresolved D. This CDR3 spans 15 amino acids. Trimming pared 1 base from V and 6 bases from J, leaving 13 bases between. Germline assignment: CDR1 KGHSH and CDR2 LQKENI. CDR3 DNA sequence: TGTGCCAGCTCACCACGGGCCCTTGAGGGTCAGCCCCAGCATTTT. It codes for CASSPRALEGQPQHF. The entire variable domain, with the rest obtained from reference TRBV18 and TRBJ1-5, is as follows: NAGVMQNPRHLVRRRGQEARLRCSPMKGHSHVYWYRQLPEEGLKFMVYLQKENIIDESGMPKERFSAEFPKEGPSILRIQQVVRGDSAAYFCASSPRALEGQPQHFGDGTRLSIL.

This clone was picked up a small number of times. CDR3 sequence (DNA): TGTGCCAGCAGCTCACCCGGACCGCGCTCTGAAGCTTTCTTT. It translates to CASSSPGPRSEAFF. V usage is TRBV7-9 and J usage is TRBJ1-1, with D hard to call. V gave up 4 bases and J gave up 6 bases, with 15 bases separating them. Germline V lookup: CDR1 SEHNR, CDR2 FQNEAQ (reference sequence). The CDR3 sequence is 14 residues long.

The gene calls are TRBV6-5 and TRBJ2-7; D assignment may be TRBD1 or TRBD2 (5 bases each). This CDR3 is built from 15 residues. V lost 2 bases and J lost 4, with 15 bases in between. From germline, CDR1 is MNHEY and CDR2 SVGAGI. The CDR3 region is CASSYGGWGVYEQYF. The CDR3 coding sequence is TGTGCCAGCAGTTACGGGGGTTGGGGAGTTTACGAGCAGTACTTC.

The CDR3 spells CASSLNPGARDEQFF. In nucleotides, the CDR3 is TGTGCCAGCAGCTTAAACCCGGGAGCGAGAGATGAGCAGTTCTTC. The V gene is TRBV7-3, the J gene TRBJ2-1; possible D gene TRBD2, 6 bases. CDR1 is SGHTA and CDR2 is FQGTGA in the germline V gene. Trimming pared 1 base from V and 8 bases from J, leaving 15 bases between. The CDR3 has 15 amino acids.

This chain connects TRBV5-1 to TRBJ2-7, with D tentatively TRBD1 (6 bases). The germline CDR1 and CDR2 sequences are SGHRS and YFSETQ. V was clipped by 5 bases and J by 1 base, with 7 bases between them. CDR3 size: 12 residues. CDR3 sequence: CASRGTSYEQYF. The CDR3 DNA follows: TGCGCCAGCAGAGGGACATCCTACGAGCAGTACTTC.

The chain joins TRBV12-3 or TRBV12-4 to TRBJ2-2, with no clear D. The CDR3 spans 13 residues. Trimming pared 2 bases from V and 7 bases from J, leaving 8 bases between. The chain's CDR3 is CASSLLPRGELFF. In DNA, the CDR3 is TGTGCCAGCAGTTTATTACCCCGCGGGGAGCTGTTTTTT.